One and the same sample provided the 6 T cell receptor beta chains below, sequenced in a study of post-analysis software for immune sequencing data. Every TCR beta cDNA library bore unique molecular identifiers. One entry per CDR3 protein results from TCRdb running MiXCR on the PCR reads. The data contain about 160,000 distinct CDR3 sequences, roughly 40% of them singletons. The sequencing used blood, collected after autologous hematopoietic stem cell transplantation. All receptors come from a girl aged 5 to 17 with multiple sclerosis.

In this sample, this clonotype turned up a few times. This chain connects TRBV9 to TRBJ2-1; no firm D call. This CDR3 is built from 13 residues. V was trimmed by 0 bases and J by 7 bases, leaving 8 bases between them. Germline V lookup: CDR1 SGDLS, CDR2 YYNGEE. This CDR3 is CASSVAGVNEQFF. CDR3 nucleotide sequence: TGTGCCAGCAGCGTAGCAGGAGTAAATGAGCAGTTCTTC.

The chain couples TRBV10-3 to TRBJ2-3; 8 positions match TRBD2. The CDR3 has 15 amino acids. J was trimmed by 2 bases and V by 5 bases; bases with no gene match: 6. Looked up from germline, CDR1 is ENHRY and CDR2 is SYGVKD. CDR3 bases: TGTGCCATCAGTAGTAGGACTAGCACCACAGATACGCAGTATTTT. The encoded protein is CAISSRTSTTDTQYF.

The V and J genes are TRBV18 and TRBJ2-3, with 9 bases fitting TRBD2. The V and J ends lost 8 bases and 3 bases, in that order; junction bases with no gene match: 6. Germline V CDR1 and CDR2: KGHSH, LQKENI. The CDR3 spans 14 residues. CDR3 sequence: CASPLAGETDTQYF. The CDR3 bases are TGTGCCAGCCCCTTAGCGGGGGAAACAGATACGCAGTATTTT.

This clonotype was seen only a few times. The J gene is TRBJ1-5, the V gene TRBV6-2 or TRBV6-3, with 7 bases lining up with TRBD1. Germline CDR1 MNHEY, CDR2 SVGEGT. This CDR3 contains 15 residues. V was pared by 6 bases and J by 5 bases, with 10 bases of the junction left unmatched. CDR3 amino acids: CASRIVGGTDQPQHF. CDR3 in DNA: TGTGCCAGCAGGATTGTAGGGGGCACGGATCAGCCCCAGCATTTT.

This clonotype has just a few counts. V usage is TRBV30 and J usage is TRBJ2-1; 14 bases align to TRBD2. This CDR3 is 16 amino acids long. CDR1 and CDR2 from the germline V gene are GTSNPN and SVGIG (reference sequence). The V and J ends lost 0 bases and 3 bases, in that order; junction bases with no gene match: 1. CDR3 sequence: CAWSVGTSGSYNEQFF. In DNA, the CDR3 is TGTGCCTGGAGTGTTGGGACTAGCGGGAGCTACAATGAGCAGTTCTTC.

This clonotype has just a few counts. The chain employs TRBV2 and TRBJ2-5; D gene unclear. The closer fit of TRBJ2-7 to the DNA end suggests the J call may be wrong. The CDR3 contains 12 residues. Germline CDR1 SNHLY, CDR2 FYNNEI. CDR3 amino acids: CASIPGNYEQYF. The DNA for the CDR3 is TGTGCCAGCATCCCCGGTAACTACGAGCAGTACTTC.